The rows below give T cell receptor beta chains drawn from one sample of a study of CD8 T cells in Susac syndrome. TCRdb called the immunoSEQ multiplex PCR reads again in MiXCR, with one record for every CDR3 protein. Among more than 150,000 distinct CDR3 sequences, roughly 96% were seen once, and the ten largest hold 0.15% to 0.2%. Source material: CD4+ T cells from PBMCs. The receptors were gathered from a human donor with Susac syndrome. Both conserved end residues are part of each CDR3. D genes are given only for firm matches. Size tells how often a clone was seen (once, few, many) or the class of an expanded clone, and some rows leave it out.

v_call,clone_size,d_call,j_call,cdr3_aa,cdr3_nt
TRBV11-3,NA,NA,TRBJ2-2,CASSKKTDTGELFF,TGTGCCAGCAGCAAAAAGACTGACACCGGGGAGCTGTTTTTT
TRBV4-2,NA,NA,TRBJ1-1,CASSQEGGVNEAFF,TGTGCCAGCAGCCAAGAAGGGGGGGTGAATGAAGCTTTCTTT
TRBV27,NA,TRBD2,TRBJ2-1,CASRTSGGSEQFF,TGTGCCAGCAGGACTAGCGGGGGGAGTGAGCAGTTCTTC
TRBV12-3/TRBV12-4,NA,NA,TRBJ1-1,CASSFAYPGTEAFF,TGTGCCAGCAGTTTCGCTTATCCAGGGACTGAAGCTTTCTTT
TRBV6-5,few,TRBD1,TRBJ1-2,CASRRDRGYGYTF,TGTGCCAGCAGACGGGACAGGGGTTATGGCTACACCTTC
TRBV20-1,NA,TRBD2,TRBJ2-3,CSARETGGVPDTQYF,TGCAGTGCTAGAGAGACGGGGGGGGTTCCAGATACGCAGTATTTT
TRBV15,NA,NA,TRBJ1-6,CATSRDWVRNSPLHF,TGTGCCACCAGCAGAGATTGGGTCAGAAATTCACCCCTCCACTTT
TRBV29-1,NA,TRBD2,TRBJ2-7,CSVGASGGDEQYF,TGCAGCGTTGGAGCTAGCGGGGGCGACGAGCAGTACTTC
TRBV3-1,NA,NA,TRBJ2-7,CASSRQSYEQYF,TGTGCCAGCAGCCGCCAGTCCTACGAGCAGTACTTC
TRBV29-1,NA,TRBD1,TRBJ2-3,CSVHRGNTDTQYF,TGCAGCGTGCACAGGGGGAACACAGATACGCAGTATTTT
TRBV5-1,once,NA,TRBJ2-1,CASTVGSSSNEQFF,TGCGCCAGCACGGTCGGTTCGAGCTCCAATGAGCAGTTCTTC
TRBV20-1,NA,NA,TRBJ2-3,CSARLALSTDTQYF,TGCAGTGCTAGGTTAGCCCTTAGCACAGATACGCAGTATTTT
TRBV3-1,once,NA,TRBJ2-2,CASSPLQSPGELFF,TGTGCCAGCAGCCCCCTACAGAGCCCCGGGGAGCTGTTTTTT
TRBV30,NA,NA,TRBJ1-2,CAGGYGYTF,TGTGCCGGGGGGTATGGCTACACCTTC
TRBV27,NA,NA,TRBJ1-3,CASSLSGLLGNTIYF,TGTGCCAGCAGTTTATCGGGGCTTCTGGGAAACACCATATATTTT
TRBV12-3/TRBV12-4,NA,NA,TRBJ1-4,CASSFRGQLNEKLFF,TGTGCCAGCAGTTTCCGAGGGCAGCTTAATGAAAAACTGTTTTTT
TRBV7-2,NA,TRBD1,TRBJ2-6,CASSLGQGSGANVLTF,TGTGCCAGCAGCTTAGGACAGGGCTCTGGGGCCAACGTCCTGACTTTC
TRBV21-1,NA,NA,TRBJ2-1,CASWGREQFF,TGTGCCAGCTGGGGTCGGGAGCAGTTCTTC
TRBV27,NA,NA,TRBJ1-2,CATRERYGYTF,TGTGCCACCCGGGAGAGGTATGGCTACACCTTC
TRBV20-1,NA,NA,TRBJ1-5,CSRGGNQPQHF,TGCAGCAGGGGTGGCAATCAGCCCCAGCATTTT
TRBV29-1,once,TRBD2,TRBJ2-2,CSVVAGAMNTGELFF,TGCAGCGTCGTAGCGGGGGCGATGAACACCGGGGAGCTGTTTTTT
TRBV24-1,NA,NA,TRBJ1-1,CATAKTEGGETMNTEAFF,TGTGCCACCGCCAAGACAGAGGGTGGGGAGACCATGAACACTGAAGCTTTCTTT
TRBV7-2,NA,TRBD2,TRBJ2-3,CASSSPSGRHSTDTQYF,TGTGCCAGCAGCTCGCCTAGCGGGCGACATAGCACAGATACGCAGTATTTT
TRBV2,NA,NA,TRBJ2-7,CASAVPRGRPYEQYF,TGTGCCAGCGCTGTTCCCCGCGGACGCCCCTACGAGCAGTACTTC
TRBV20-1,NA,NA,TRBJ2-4,CSARPFLLAKNIQYF,TGCAGTGCTAGACCCTTCCTCCTAGCCAAAAACATTCAGTACTTC
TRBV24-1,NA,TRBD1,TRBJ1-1,CATSRRDRGLNTEAFF,TGTGCCACCAGCCGCCGGGACAGGGGATTGAACACTGAAGCTTTCTTT
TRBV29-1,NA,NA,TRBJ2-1,CSVVRGGLNEQFF,TGCAGCGTTGTGAGGGGCGGCCTCAATGAGCAGTTCTTC
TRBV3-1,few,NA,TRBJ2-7,CASSHYEQYF,TGTGCCAGCAGCCACTACGAGCAGTACTTC
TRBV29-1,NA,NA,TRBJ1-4,CSVWAEDEKLFF,TGCAGCGTGTGGGCCGAGGATGAAAAACTGTTTTTT
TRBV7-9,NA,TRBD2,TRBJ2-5,CASSRPSGGSQETQYF,TGTGCCAGCAGCCGCCCTAGCGGGGGGTCCCAAGAGACCCAGTACTTC
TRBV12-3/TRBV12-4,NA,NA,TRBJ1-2,CASSLLGRWGYTF,TGTGCCAGCAGTTTATTGGGACGATGGGGCTACACCTTC
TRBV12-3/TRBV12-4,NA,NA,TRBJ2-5,CASSWSGVQETQYF,TGTGCCAGCAGTTGGTCAGGGGTACAAGAGACCCAGTACTTC
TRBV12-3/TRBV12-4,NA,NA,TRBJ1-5,CASTPGELLPQHF,TGTGCCAGCACCCCCGGGGAGTTGCTGCCCCAGCATTTT
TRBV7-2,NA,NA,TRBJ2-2,CASSQITGGDGELFF,TGTGCCAGCAGCCAGATAACGGGCGGGGACGGGGAGCTGTTTTTT
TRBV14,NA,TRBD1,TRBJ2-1,CASSQFSGTGLNEQFF,TGTGCCAGCAGCCAATTCTCCGGGACAGGTCTCAATGAGCAGTTCTTC
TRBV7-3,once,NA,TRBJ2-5,CASSSPFGTQYF,TGTGCCAGCAGCTCGCCTTTTGGGACCCAGTACTTC
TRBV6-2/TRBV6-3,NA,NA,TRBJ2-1,CASGETGATNEQFF,TGTGCCAGCGGGGAGACGGGGGCTACCAATGAGCAGTTCTTC